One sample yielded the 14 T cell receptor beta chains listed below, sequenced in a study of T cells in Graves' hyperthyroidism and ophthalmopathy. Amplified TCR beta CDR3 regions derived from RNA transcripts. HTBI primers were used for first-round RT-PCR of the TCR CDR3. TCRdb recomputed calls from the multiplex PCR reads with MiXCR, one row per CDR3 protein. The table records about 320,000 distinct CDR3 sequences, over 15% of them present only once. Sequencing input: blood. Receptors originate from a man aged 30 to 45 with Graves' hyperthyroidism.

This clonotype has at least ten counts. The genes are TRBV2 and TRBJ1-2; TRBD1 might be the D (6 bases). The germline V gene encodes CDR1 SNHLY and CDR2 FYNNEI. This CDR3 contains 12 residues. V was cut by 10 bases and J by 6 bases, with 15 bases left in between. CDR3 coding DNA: TGTGCCACCTACAGGGATACGGATGGCTACACCTTC. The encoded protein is CATYRDTDGYTF.

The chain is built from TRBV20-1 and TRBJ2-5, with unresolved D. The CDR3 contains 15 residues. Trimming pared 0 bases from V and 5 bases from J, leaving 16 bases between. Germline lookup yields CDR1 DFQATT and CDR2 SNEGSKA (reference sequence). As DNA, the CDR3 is TGCAGTGCTAGAGATCCAGGTGGAGCAGAGGAGACCCAGTACTTC. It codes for CSARDPGGAEETQYF.

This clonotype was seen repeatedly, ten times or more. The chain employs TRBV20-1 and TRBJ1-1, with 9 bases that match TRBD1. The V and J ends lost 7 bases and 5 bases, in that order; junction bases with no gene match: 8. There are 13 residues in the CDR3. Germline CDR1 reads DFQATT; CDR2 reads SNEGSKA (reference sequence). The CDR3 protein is CSEQGAGETEAFF. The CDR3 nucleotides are TGCAGTGAACAGGGGGCTGGTGAAACTGAAGCTTTCTTT.

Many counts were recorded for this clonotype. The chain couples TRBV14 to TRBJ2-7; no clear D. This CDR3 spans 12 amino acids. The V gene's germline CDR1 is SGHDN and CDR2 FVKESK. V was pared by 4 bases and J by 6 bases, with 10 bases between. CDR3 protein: CASSRNMGEQYF. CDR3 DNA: TGTGCCAGCAGCCGGAACATGGGCGAGCAGTACTTC.

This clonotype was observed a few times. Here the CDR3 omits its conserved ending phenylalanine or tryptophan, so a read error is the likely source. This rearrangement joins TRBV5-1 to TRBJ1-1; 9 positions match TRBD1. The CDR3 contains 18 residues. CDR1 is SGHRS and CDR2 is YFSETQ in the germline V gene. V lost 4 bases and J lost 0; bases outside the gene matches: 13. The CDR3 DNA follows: TGCGCCAGCAGCCTAGCTACCGGGACAGGGTTTATGAACACTGAAGCTTTCCTT. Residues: CASSLATGTGFMNTEAFL.

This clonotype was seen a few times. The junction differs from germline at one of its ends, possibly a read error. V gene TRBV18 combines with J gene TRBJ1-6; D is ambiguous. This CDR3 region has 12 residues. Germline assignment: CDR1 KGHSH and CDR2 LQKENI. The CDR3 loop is CASSPDNSPLRF. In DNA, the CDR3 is TGTGCCAGCTCACCCGATAATTCACCCCTCCGCTTT.

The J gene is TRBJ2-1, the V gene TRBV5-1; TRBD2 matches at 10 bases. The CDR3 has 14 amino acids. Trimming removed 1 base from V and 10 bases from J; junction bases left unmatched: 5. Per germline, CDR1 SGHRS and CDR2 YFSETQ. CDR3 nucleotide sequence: TGCGCCAGCAGCTTGCTAGCGGGAGTCCCGGAGCAGTTCTTC. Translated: CASSLLAGVPEQFF.

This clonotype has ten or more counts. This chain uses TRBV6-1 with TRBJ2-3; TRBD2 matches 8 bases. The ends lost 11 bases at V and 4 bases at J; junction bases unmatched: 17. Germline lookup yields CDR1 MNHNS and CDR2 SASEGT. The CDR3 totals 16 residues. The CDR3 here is CASWGWRKAGADTQYF. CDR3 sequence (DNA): TGTGCCTCGTGGGGTTGGCGAAAAGCGGGAGCAGATACGCAGTATTTT.

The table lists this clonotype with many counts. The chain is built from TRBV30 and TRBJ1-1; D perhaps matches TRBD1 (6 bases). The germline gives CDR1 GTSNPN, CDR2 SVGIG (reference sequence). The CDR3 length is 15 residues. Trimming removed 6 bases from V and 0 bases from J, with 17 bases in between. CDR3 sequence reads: CACLGGANLNTEAFF. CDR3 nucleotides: TGTGCCTGCCTAGGGGGGGCGAACTTGAACACTGAAGCTTTCTTT.

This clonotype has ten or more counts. DNA for the CDR3: TGCGCCAGCAGCTTGACAGTCCCAGATACGCAGTATTTT. This encodes CASSLTVPDTQYF. V and J are TRBV5-1 and TRBJ2-3; D gene ambiguous. Germline V CDR1 and CDR2: SGHRS, YFSETQ. V lost 1 base, J lost 4 bases, and 7 bases lay in between. This CDR3 is built from 13 residues.

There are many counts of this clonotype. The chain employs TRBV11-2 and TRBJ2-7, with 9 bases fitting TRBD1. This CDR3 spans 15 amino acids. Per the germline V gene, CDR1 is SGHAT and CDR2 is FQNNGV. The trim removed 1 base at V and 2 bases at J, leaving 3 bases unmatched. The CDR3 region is CASSLGTGAAYEQYF. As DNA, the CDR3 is TGTGCCAGCAGCTTAGGGACAGGGGCAGCCTACGAGCAGTACTTC.

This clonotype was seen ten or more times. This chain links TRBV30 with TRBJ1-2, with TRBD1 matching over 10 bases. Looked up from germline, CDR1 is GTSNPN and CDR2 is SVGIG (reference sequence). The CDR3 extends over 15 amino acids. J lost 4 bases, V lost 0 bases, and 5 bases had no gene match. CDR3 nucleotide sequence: TGTGCCTGGAGTGTACGGAGGACAGGGGGCTATGGCTACACCTTC. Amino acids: CAWSVRRTGGYGYTF.

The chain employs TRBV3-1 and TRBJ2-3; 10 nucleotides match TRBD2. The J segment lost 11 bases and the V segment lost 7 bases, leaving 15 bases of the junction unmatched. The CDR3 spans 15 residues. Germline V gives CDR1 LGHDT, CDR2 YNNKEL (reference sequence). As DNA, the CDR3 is TGTGCCAGCACCCAGGGGCTAGCGGGGGTGGAGTTGCAGTATTTT. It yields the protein CASTQGLAGVELQYF.

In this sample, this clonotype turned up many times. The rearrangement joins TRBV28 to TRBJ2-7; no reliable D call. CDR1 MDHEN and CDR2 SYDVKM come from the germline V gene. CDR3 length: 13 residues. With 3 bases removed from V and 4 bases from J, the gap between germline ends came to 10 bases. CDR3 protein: CASSFPLIYEQYF. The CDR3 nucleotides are TGTGCCAGCAGTTTCCCCCTTATATACGAGCAGTACTTC.